These 13 T cell receptor beta chains came from one sample sequenced in a study of blood T cell repertoires in COVID-19 (dated by TCRdb to the early 2020s). The library was obtained by the immunoSEQ multiplex PCR assay. Entries here come from immuneACCESS through TCRdb and include only in-frame sequences with V and J called. Some clones fail to appear in such tables; in the studies checked, an unresolved V gene covers under half of the shortfall, and the cause of the remainder is unknown. A total of around 150,000 clones appear in this sample, 84% of them only once. Roughly 2% of the sample is held by the ten biggest clonotypes. Input material: peripheral blood. These receptors were taken from a man aged 65 to 79 with acute or convalescent COVID-19.

The chain carries TRBV28 and TRBJ1-2; D is unresolved. Trimming left V 7 bases short and J 0 bases short, with 18 bases between. Per the germline V gene, CDR1 is MDHEN and CDR2 is SYDVKM. The length of the CDR3 is 16 residues. The CDR3 region is CASTTAAVSSNYGYTF. CDR3 coding DNA: TGTGCCAGCACCACTGCGGCAGTCAGCTCTAACTATGGCTACACCTTC.

The genes are TRBV30 and TRBJ1-3; 9 nucleotides line up with TRBD1. The CDR3 is made up of 20 amino acids. Unmatched junction bases numbered 20, after V lost 5 bases and J lost 0 bases. Germline V gives CDR1 GTSNPN, CDR2 SVGIG (reference sequence). CDR3 DNA: TGTGCCTGGGATTTGCCCATGGGACAGGGAATCCCCCTCTCTGGAAACACCATATATTTT. It encodes CAWDLPMGQGIPLSGNTIYF. Full variable domain (missing parts from reference TRBV30 and TRBJ1-3): SQTIHQWPATLVQPVGSPLSLECTVEGTSNPNLYWYRQAAGRGLQLLFYSVGIGQISSEVPQNLSASRPQDRQFILSSKKLLLSDSGFYLCAWDLPMGQGIPLSGNTIYFGEGSWLTVV.

The chain couples TRBV27 to TRBJ2-7; 8 bases align to TRBD2. Unmatched junction bases numbered 10, after V lost 4 bases and J lost 2 bases. The CDR3 contains 16 residues. Germline V gene data show CDR1 as MNHEY and CDR2 as SMNVEV (reference sequence). CDR3 in amino acids: CASSSRFSGKAYEQYF. The CDR3 region has the DNA TGTGCCAGCAGTTCACGGTTTAGCGGGAAAGCCTACGAGCAGTACTTC.

CDR3 loop: CASSFGETQYF. The CDR3 DNA is TGTGCCAGCAGTTTCGGAGAGACCCAGTACTTC. The chain recombines TRBV12-3 or TRBV12-4 with TRBJ2-5; D unclear. The CDR3 runs 11 residues. V was clipped by 3 bases and J by 4 bases, with 3 bases between them.

The chain joins TRBV3-1 (or the pseudogene TRBV3-2) to TRBJ2-2, with TRBD1 matching 10 bases. V shed 4 bases, J shed 1 base, and the junction held 3 bases outside the gene matches. Germline values: CDR1 LGHDT, CDR2 YNNKEL (reference sequence). This CDR3 is 16 amino acids long. DNA of the CDR3: TGTGCCAGCAGCCGAGGACAGGGGGGGAACACCGGGGAGCTGTTTTTT. This sequence encodes CASSRGQGGNTGELFF.

V gene TRBV24-1 combines with J gene TRBJ1-5, with 8 bases that match TRBD1. CDR3 length: 14 residues. The junction had 5 bases not matched to a gene; V was cut back by 5 bases and J by 6 bases. CDR1 is KGHDR and CDR2 is SFDVKD in the germline V gene. The CDR3 DNA sequence: TGTGCCACCAGTGCCCCGGACAGGGCTCAGCCCCAGCATTTT. Translation gives CATSAPDRAQPQHF.

The rearrangement links TRBV15 to TRBJ1-5, with a weak D call TRBD1 (5 bases). The V gene lost 5 bases and the J gene lost 4 bases, with 21 bases spanning the gap. Looked up from germline, CDR1 is LNHNV and CDR2 is YYDKDF (reference sequence). CDR3 length equals 17 residues. For the CDR3, the DNA is TGTGCCACCAGCTCAAGCAGGTGGGGGGAAGGTAATCAGCCCCAGCATTTT. Its translation: CATSSSRWGEGNQPQHF.

The chain employs TRBV4-2 and TRBJ1-2, with 7 bases aligning to TRBD1. In germline, CDR1 is LGHNA, CDR2 YNFKEQ. V was pared by 4 bases and J by 10 bases, with 15 bases of the junction left unmatched. The CDR3 runs to 15 residues. The DNA of the CDR3 is TGTGCCAGCAGCCGAGAAAGGGGGCCACAGGGAAACTACACCTTC. Translation: CASSRERGPQGNYTF.

This clone appeared a single time. This chain links TRBV6-5 with TRBJ2-3; 10 nucleotides match TRBD2. The V segment lost 7 bases and the J segment 0 bases; nucleotides outside the gene matches: 1. Germline CDR1 and CDR2: MNHEY and SVGAGI. The CDR3 has 14 amino acids. CDR3 in DNA: TGTGCCAGCAAGACTAGCGGGAGCACAGATACGCAGTATTTT. Translated: CASKTSGSTDTQYF.

The gene calls are TRBV27 and TRBJ1-6; 8 positions agree with TRBD1. This CDR3 is built from 15 residues. V shed 5 bases, J shed 6 bases, and the junction held 6 bases outside the gene matches. Germline loops: CDR1 MNHEY, CDR2 SMNVEV (reference sequence). CDR3 loop: CASSENRGSNSPLHF. The CDR3 nucleotides read TGTGCCAGCAGTGAAAACAGGGGGTCTAATTCACCCCTCCACTTT.

V usage is TRBV6-6 and J usage is TRBJ2-5; weak D call: TRBD2 (6 bases). In germline, CDR1 is MNHNY, CDR2 SVGAGI (reference sequence). The CDR3 is 12 amino acids. V was shortened by 5 bases and J by 9 bases, with 13 bases between the two germline ends. CDR3 sequence (DNA): TGTGCCAGCAGTGGACGCCCGGGGGCCCAGTACTTC. It yields the protein CASSGRPGAQYF.

This rearrangement joins TRBV19 to TRBJ2-5, with D perhaps TRBD1 (6 bases). The CDR3 is 14 amino acids. The V end was cut by 6 bases, the J end by 2 bases, with 13 bases between. Germline V gene sequence: CDR1 LNHDA, CDR2 SQIVND (reference sequence). The CDR3 bases are TGTGCCAGTAGAAGTGGACAGACACAAGAGACCCAGTACTTC. Protein: CASRSGQTQETQYF.

The chain is built from TRBV5-4 and TRBJ2-7, with D perhaps TRBD2 (7 bases). The CDR3 totals 14 residues. Trimming took 3 bases from V and 5 from J, leaving 15 bases between them. The germline V gene encodes CDR1 SGHNT and CDR2 YYREEE (reference sequence). The CDR3 sequence: CASSSRGGSDEQYF. The DNA for the CDR3 is TGTGCCAGCAGCTCAAGGGGGGGGAGCGACGAGCAGTACTTC.